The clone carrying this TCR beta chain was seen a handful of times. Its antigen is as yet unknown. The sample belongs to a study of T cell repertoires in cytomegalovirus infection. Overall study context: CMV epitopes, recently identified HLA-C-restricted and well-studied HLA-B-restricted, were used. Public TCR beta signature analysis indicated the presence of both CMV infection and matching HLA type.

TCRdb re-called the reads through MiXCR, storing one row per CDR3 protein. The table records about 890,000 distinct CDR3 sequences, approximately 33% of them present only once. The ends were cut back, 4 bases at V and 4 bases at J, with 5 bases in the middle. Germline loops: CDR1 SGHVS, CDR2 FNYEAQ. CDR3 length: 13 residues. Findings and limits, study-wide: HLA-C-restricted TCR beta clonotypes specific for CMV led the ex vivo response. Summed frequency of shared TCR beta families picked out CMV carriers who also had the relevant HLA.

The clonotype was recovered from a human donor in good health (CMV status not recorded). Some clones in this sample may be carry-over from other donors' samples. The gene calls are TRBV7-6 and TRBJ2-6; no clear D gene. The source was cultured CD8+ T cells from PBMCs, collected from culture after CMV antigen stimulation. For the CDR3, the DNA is TGTGCCAGCAGCTGGCGGGGGGCCAACGTCCTGACTTTC. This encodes CASSWRGANVLTF. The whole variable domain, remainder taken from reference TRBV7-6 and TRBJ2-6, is GAGVSQSPRYKVTKRGQDVALRCDPISGHVSLYWYRQALGQGPEFLTYFNYEAQQDKSGLPNDRFSAERPEGSISTLTIQRTEQRDSAMYRCASSWRGANVLTFGAGSRLTVL.